This record concerns one T cell receptor (beta chain) sequence. The clone's antigen remains unknown. Base-call qualities are not available, and no considerably larger clone is one nucleotide away. In light of the paper, this sample's time point label describes: 2014-2015 season, pre-vaccination. Adults were given seasonal inactivated influenza vaccine (Fluvarix), and sorted blood CD4 subsets were followed by TCRB sequencing before and after vaccination. To be eligible, subjects had to live in the community and must not have received influenza vaccine in the previous 6 months. Exclusions included influenza vaccine contraindications, substance abuse, HIV/AIDS, active malignancy, immunomodulatory medication and active illness such as respiratory infection. Per time point, between 40 and 100 mL of blood was sampled. Non-naive CD4+CXCR5+PD-1+ cells were defined as circulating Tfh and were sorted into two fractions, ICOS+CD38+ and ICOS-CD38-. Either Ficoll-Paque PLUS or SepMate separation was used to isolate PBMC. Cell subsets were sorted from PBMC on a BD FACS Aria before DNA extraction.

The library was produced with the immunoSEQ multiplex PCR assay. Adaptive Biotechnologies carried out TCRB amplification, library preparation, sequencing and preliminary bioinformatics at Survey level resolution. For TCRB sequencing, genomic DNA from the sorted cTfh populations was amplified by multiplex PCR. Under the source paper's analysis protocol: Clonality was calculated in R as 1 minus normalized Shannon entropy, and the Gini index was computed with the R package ineq. Overlap score was the summed counts of shared sequences divided by total counts of all sequences in both compared samples. Significance of shared clonotypes was assessed by Fisher's exact test, with a theoretical repertoire of 10^7 TCRB sequences assumed. TCRdb stores this immuneACCESS table with in-frame sequences only. Part of the clones is absent; in the studies checked, under half of the shortfall reflects unresolved V genes, and no reason is known for the rest. V, J and clone size were drawn from that table, and D and trimming were deduced from the DNA. The sample table contains thousands of clones; only one count was recorded for roughly four fifths of them. 0.9% to 1.2% of the sample lies in the top ten.

The sample comes from a study of follicular helper T cells after annual influenza vaccination (dated by TCRdb to the late 2010s). With respect to the entire study: After each seasonal influenza vaccination, blood samples were collected on days 0, 7 and 28. To study recall of cTfh clones, some subjects were followed across successive annual vaccinations spanning the 2013-2014, 2014-2015 and 2015-2016 seasons. One week after vaccination, a second recruited cohort of roughly twelve subjects (Table S1) displayed a similar ICOS+CD38+ cTfh response. Multi-year samples were available for six subjects, with four spanning two vaccination seasons and two spanning three seasons. The 2013-2014 samples were cryopreserved, while the 2015 samples were processed right after collection. Broader findings and caveats from the paper: Rare clonotypes could not be sampled because productive TCRB sequences were recovered from only roughly 9-20% of the analyzed cells. Successive annual vaccinations recalled a recurring oligoclonal ICOS+CD38+ cTfh response that included tetramer and AIM influenza-specific clonotypes. ICOS+CD38+ cTfh clonality correlated with the frequency of that population, and its change correlated with the change in circulating plasmablast frequency. Day 7 ICOS+CD38+ clones were most often found later in ICOS-CD38- cTfh, suggesting that subset may serve as a memory reservoir.

The CDR3 sequence holds 16 residues, the cysteine and phenylalanine included. Solely the CDR3 DNA is kept, with 48 bases framed from the first base. A distance of 11 bases separates the germline ends of V and J, which lose 1 base and 0 bases respectively. The germline V gene gives CDR1 as SGHTA and CDR2 as FQGNSA. The rearranged chain carries TRBV7-2 and TRBJ2-3; no D segment can be confidently identified. The material was CXCR5+ CD38- circulating T follicular helper cells from blood, obtained on the day of influenza vaccination. According to the study, the label for this sample's cell subset or site signals: circulating Tfh, non-naive CD4+CXCR5+PD-1+ (ICOS+CD38+ or ICOS-CD38-). This TCR was sampled from an adult who received the influenza vaccine. This receptor has the CDR3 CASSLVRLVSTDTQYF. The nucleotide sequence is given as TGTGCCAGCAGCTTAGTCAGGCTAGTAAGCACAGATACGCAGTATTTT.